This T cell receptor beta chain is from a study of control samples from healthy donors and cancer patients. The repertoire was sequenced with immunoSEQ multiplex PCR; TCRdb's copy has only in-frame clones and lacks some. The table records roughly 170,000 clones, approximately 92% of them present only once. CDR1 SQVTM and CDR2 ANQGSEA come from the germline V gene. The junction had 6 bases not matched to a gene; V was cut back by 6 bases and J by 4 bases. This CDR3 has 14 amino acids. The clonotype originates from a man younger than 35 in good health. J is TRBJ2-3 and V is TRBV29-1; 11 nucleotides line up with TRBD1. The sequencing sample was made of blood. The CDR3 is CSVVPGQGADTQYF. In DNA form, the CDR3 reads TGCAGCGTGGTCCCGGGACAGGGGGCAGATACGCAGTATTTT.